The 19 T cell receptor beta chains in this list originate from one sample, sequenced in a study of T-cell reconstitution after alpha-beta-depleted transplantation in children. TCRbeta library preparation incorporated unique molecular identifiers. TCRdb fed the PCR reads into MiXCR, producing one record per CDR3 protein. The table includes roughly 420,000 distinct CDR3 sequences, around 15% detected once. Sequencing was performed on PBMCs, mostly from graft donor cells, taken 360 days after TCRalphabeta/CD19-depleted stem cell transplant. The receptors here all came from a boy less than two years old who had a stem cell transplant for Wiskott-Aldrich syndrome, so the T cells may come from the graft donor.

The chain carries TRBV4-3 and TRBJ2-3; 7 positions match TRBD1. The germline CDR1 and CDR2 sequences are LGHNA and YSLEER. The trim removed 1 base at V and 1 base at J, leaving 5 bases unmatched. The CDR3 is 16 amino acids. The CDR3 loop reads CASSQVTGTGTDTQYF. DNA of the CDR3: TGCGCCAGCAGCCAAGTGACCGGGACAGGCACAGATACGCAGTATTTT.

The sample holds a few counts of this clonotype. The J gene is TRBJ2-5, the V gene TRBV4-3; 9 bases line up with TRBD1. Unmatched junction bases numbered 7, after V lost 3 bases and J lost 5 bases. Germline CDR1 is LGHNA and CDR2 is YSLEER. CDR3 size: 15 residues. The CDR3 nucleotides read TGCGCCAGCAGCCACCGAACCGGGACAGGGGAGACCCAGTACTTC. Amino acid sequence: CASSHRTGTGETQYF.

This clonotype was seen only a few times. The chain carries TRBV30 and TRBJ2-7; no definite D call. Germline assignment: CDR1 GTSNPN and CDR2 SVGIG (reference sequence). The V and J ends lost 1 base and 0 bases respectively, with 10 bases between them. The CDR3 sequence is 14 residues long. CDR3 DNA: TGTGCCTGGAGTGATCACTGGTTCTCCTACGAGCAGTACTTC. Protein product: CAWSDHWFSYEQYF.

V usage is TRBV21-1 and J usage is TRBJ2-3; TRBD1 is taken as the D call from the table, unchecked against the DNA. TRBV21-1 is described as a pseudogene. CDR3 length: 14 residues. The CDR3 nucleotides read TGTGCCAGCAGCAAGGGGGGCGGCACAGATACGCAGTATTTT. This sequence encodes CASSKGGGTDTQYF.

The chain joins TRBV19 to TRBJ1-5, with 7 nucleotides matching TRBD1. Losses at the gene ends were 6 bases for V and 6 bases for J; bases not matched to a gene: 5. Germline loops: CDR1 LNHDA, CDR2 SQIVND (reference sequence). This CDR3 spans 13 amino acids. CDR3 DNA: TGTGCCAGTAGGCAGGGGGTCGCTCAGCCCCAGCATTTT. As protein: CASRQGVAQPQHF.

The chain combines TRBV12-3 or TRBV12-4 with TRBJ2-7; D possibly uses TRBD1 or TRBD2 (5 bases each). Trimming took off 3 bases at V and 4 bases at J, with 19 bases between the two ends. The CDR3 is 16 residues long. CDR3: CASSFDPGRGKYEQYF. The CDR3 DNA follows: TGTGCCAGCAGTTTCGATCCGGGAAGGGGAAAATACGAGCAGTACTTC.

In this sample, this clonotype turned up a few times. Germline is not matched at one junction end, which may reflect a read error. The chain employs TRBV5-1 and TRBJ2-7; 9 bases are shared with TRBD1. The CDR3 totals 15 residues. The germline gives CDR1 SGHRS, CDR2 YFSETQ. CDR3 sequence: CASSSRGQGLGEQYF. The CDR3 nucleotides read TGCGCCAGCAGCTCCAGGGGACAGGGCTTGGGCGAGCAATACTTC.

The CDR3 region is CASSPSPGQGANEQYF. The CDR3 DNA reads as TGTGCCAGCTCACCATCCCCCGGACAGGGGGCAAATGAGCAGTACTTC. The chain employs TRBV18 and TRBJ2-7; 11 nucleotides align to TRBD1. The CDR3 has 16 amino acids. The germline V gene encodes CDR1 KGHSH and CDR2 LQKENI. The V gene end was trimmed by 2 bases and the J gene end by 7 bases; junction bases not matched to a gene: 10.

The chain has TRBV2 and TRBJ2-7, with 8 bases aligning to TRBD1. Unmatched junction bases numbered 4, after V lost 0 bases and J lost 0 bases. In germline, CDR1 is SNHLY, CDR2 FYNNEI. The CDR3 contains 16 residues. CDR3 protein: CASSEARQGHSYEQYF. The CDR3 nucleotides read TGTGCCAGCAGTGAAGCACGACAGGGGCACTCCTACGAGCAGTACTTC.

The rearrangement joins TRBV7-9 to TRBJ2-1; possibly TRBD1 or TRBD2 for D (5 bases each). CDR1 is SEHNR and CDR2 is FQNEAQ in the germline V gene (reference sequence). The CDR3 runs to 15 residues. Trimming left V 3 bases short and J 3 bases short, with 12 bases between. The DNA for the CDR3 is TGTGCCAGCAGCTTTTTAGGGGACGGCTACAATGAGCAGTTCTTC. The encoded protein is CASSFLGDGYNEQFF.

The chain has TRBV2 and TRBJ2-7; tentatively, D is TRBD1 or TRBD2 (6 bases each). Germline values: CDR1 SNHLY, CDR2 FYNNEI. This CDR3 spans 14 amino acids. The V end lost 5 bases, the J end lost 0 bases, and 11 bases lay between the germline ends. The CDR3 bases are TGTGCCAGCAGTCGGGGGCGCCTCTCCTACGAGCAGTACTTC. It specifies CASSRGRLSYEQYF.

The J gene is TRBJ2-1, the V gene TRBV5-1; D is tentatively TRBD1 or TRBD2 (5 bases each). The CDR3 runs to 14 residues. Germline lookup yields CDR1 SGHRS and CDR2 YFSETQ. Trimming removed 1 base from V and 2 bases from J, with 7 bases in between. CDR3 sequence reads: CASSLRDPYNEQFF. The CDR3 DNA is TGCGCCAGCAGCTTGCGGGACCCCTACAATGAGCAGTTCTTC.

The rearrangement joins TRBV12-3 or TRBV12-4 to TRBJ2-3; TRBD2 aligns across 9 bases. V was clipped by 7 bases and J by 3 bases; unmatched bases: 17. The CDR3 is 18 residues long. The CDR3 nucleotides read TGTGCCAGCACTCTCTCGTCCGGGACTAGCATATTTACAGATACGCAGTATTTT. It is translated as CASTLSSGTSIFTDTQYF.

This clonotype was seen a few times. This chain joins TRBV5-1 and TRBJ1-2, with 7 bases that match TRBD1. This CDR3 has 12 amino acids. CDR1 and CDR2 (germline): SGHRS, YFSETQ. J was trimmed by 3 bases and V by 7 bases; bases with no gene match: 3. CDR3 residues: CASRDRHYGYTF. The CDR3 bases are TGCGCCAGCCGGGACAGACACTATGGCTACACCTTC.

This clonotype was detected only a few times. The rearrangement uses TRBV6-1 and TRBJ2-7; no clear D. This CDR3 comprises 16 residues. Germline CDR1 and CDR2: MNHNS and SASEGT. The V and J ends lost 6 bases and 4 bases respectively, with 22 bases between them. The CDR3 loop reads CASSPTRLPYGYEQYF. In nucleotides, the CDR3 is TGTGCCAGCAGCCCAACCCGACTCCCCTATGGGTACGAGCAGTACTTC.

In its sample, this clonotype was seen a few times. V is TRBV29-1 and J is TRBJ2-3, with 8 positions matching TRBD2. Per germline, CDR1 SQVTM and CDR2 ANQGSEA. Trimming took 6 bases from V and 5 from J; bases not matched to a gene: 10. The CDR3 is 14 amino acids. The DNA for the CDR3 is TGCAGCGTCGCCCTTAGCGGGGCGGGAGATACGCAGTATTTT. Encoded protein: CSVALSGAGDTQYF.

The chain has TRBV7-9 and TRBJ2-2; TRBD1 matches at 11 bases. The CDR3 spans 15 residues. V was clipped by 8 bases and J by 4 bases; unmatched bases: 6. The germline CDR1 and CDR2 sequences are SEHNR and FQNEAQ (reference sequence). In DNA form, the CDR3 reads TGTGCCAGCGGACAGGGGGCGCGGGGCACCGGGGAGCTGTTTTTT. Amino acids: CASGQGARGTGELFF.

The chain employs TRBV24-1 and TRBJ1-5, with a weak D call TRBD1 (6 bases). V was pared by 4 bases and J by 7 bases, with 10 bases between. Per germline, CDR1 KGHDR and CDR2 SFDVKD. The CDR3 totals 13 residues. The CDR3 DNA reads as TGTGCCACCAGTGAGAATCAGGGGCAGCCCCAGCATTTT. Its translation: CATSENQGQPQHF.

V gene TRBV20-1 combines with J gene TRBJ2-7; D may be TRBD1 or TRBD2 (5 bases each). The germline gives CDR1 DFQATT, CDR2 SNEGSKA (reference sequence). Trimming removed 7 bases at V and 2 bases at J, with 12 bases between. This CDR3 has 12 amino acids. Written as DNA, the CDR3 is TGCAGTGGCCACTCGGGACCCTACGAGCAGTACTTC. This gives the protein CSGHSGPYEQYF.